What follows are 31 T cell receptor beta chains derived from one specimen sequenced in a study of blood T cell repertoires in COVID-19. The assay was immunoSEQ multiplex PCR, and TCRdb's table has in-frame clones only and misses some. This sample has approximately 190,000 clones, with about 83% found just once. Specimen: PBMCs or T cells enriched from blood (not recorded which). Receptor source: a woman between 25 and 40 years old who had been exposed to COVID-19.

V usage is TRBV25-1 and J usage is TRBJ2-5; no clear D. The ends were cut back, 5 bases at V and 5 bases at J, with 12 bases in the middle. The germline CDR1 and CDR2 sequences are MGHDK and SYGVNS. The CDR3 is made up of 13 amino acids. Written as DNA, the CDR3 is TGTGCCAGCAGTCATGCCCTTCAGGAGACCCAGTACTTC. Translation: CASSHALQETQYF.

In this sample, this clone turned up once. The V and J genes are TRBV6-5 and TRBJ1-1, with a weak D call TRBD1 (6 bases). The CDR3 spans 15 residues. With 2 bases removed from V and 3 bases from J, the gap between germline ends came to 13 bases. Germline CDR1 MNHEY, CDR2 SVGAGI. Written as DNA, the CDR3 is TGTGCCAGCAGTTACGGATACAGGGCGGACACTGAAGCTTTCTTT. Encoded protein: CASSYGYRADTEAFF.

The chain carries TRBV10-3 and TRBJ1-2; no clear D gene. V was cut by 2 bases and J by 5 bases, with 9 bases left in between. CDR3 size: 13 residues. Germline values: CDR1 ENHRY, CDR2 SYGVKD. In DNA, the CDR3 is TGTGCCATCAGTGAGCCGGGTAATTATGGCTACACCTTC. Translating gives CAISEPGNYGYTF.

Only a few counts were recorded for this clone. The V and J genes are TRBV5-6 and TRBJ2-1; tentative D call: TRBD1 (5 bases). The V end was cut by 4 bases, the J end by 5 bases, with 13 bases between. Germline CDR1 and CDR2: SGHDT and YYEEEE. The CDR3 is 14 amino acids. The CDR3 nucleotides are TGTGCCAGCAGCCCGACCCGCAGGGACAATGAGCAGTTCTTC. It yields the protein CASSPTRRDNEQFF.

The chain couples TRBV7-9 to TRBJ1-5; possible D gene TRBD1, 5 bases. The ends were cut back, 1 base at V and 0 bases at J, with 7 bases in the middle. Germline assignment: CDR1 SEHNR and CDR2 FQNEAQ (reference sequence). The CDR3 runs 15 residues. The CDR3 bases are TGTGCCAGCAGCTTAGAGGGGAATAGCAATCAGCCCCAGCATTTT. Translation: CASSLEGNSNQPQHF. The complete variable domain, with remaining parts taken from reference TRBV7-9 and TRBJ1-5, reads DTGVSQNPRHKITKRGQNVTFRCDPISEHNRLYWYRQTLGQGPEFLTYFQNEAQLEKSRLLSDRFSAERPKGSFSTLEIQRTEQGDSAMYLCASSLEGNSNQPQHFGDGTRLSIL.

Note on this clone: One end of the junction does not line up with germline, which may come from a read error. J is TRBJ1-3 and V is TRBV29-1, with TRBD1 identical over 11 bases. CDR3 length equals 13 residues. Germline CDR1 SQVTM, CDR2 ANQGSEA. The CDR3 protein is CSAGQGAGDTIYF. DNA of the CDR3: TGCAGCGCTGGACAGGGGGCTGGAGACACCATATATTTT.

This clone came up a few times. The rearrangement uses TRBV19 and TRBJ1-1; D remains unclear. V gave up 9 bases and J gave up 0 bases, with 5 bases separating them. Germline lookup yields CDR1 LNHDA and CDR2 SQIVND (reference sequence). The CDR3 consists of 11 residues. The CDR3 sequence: CASLMNTEAFF. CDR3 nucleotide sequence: TGTGCCAGCCTAATGAACACTGAAGCTTTCTTT.

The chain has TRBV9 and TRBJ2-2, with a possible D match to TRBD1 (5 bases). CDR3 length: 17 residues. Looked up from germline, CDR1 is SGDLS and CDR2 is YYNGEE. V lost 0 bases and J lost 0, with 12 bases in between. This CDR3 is CASSVEPGIPNTGELFF. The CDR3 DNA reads TGTGCCAGCAGCGTAGAACCAGGGATTCCGAACACCGGGGAGCTGTTTTTT. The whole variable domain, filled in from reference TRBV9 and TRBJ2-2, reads DSGVTQTPKHLITATGQRVTLRCSPRSGDLSVYWYQQSLDQGLQFLIQYYNGEERAKGNILERFSAQQFPDLHSELNLSSLELGDSALYFCASSVEPGIPNTGELFFGEGSRLTVL.

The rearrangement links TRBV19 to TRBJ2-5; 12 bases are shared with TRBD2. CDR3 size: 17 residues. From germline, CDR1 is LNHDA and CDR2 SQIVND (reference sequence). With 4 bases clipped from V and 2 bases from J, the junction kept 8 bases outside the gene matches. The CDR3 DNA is TGTGCCAGTAGTACTAGCGGGGGGGCAACAATTCAAGAGACCCAGTACTTC. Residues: CASSTSGGATIQETQYF. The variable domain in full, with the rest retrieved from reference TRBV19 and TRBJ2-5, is DGGITQSPKYLFRKEGQNVTLSCEQNLNHDAMYWYRQDPGQGLRLIYYSQIVNDFQKGDIAEGYSVSREKKESFPLTVTSAQKNPTAFYLCASSTSGGATIQETQYFGPGTRLLVL.

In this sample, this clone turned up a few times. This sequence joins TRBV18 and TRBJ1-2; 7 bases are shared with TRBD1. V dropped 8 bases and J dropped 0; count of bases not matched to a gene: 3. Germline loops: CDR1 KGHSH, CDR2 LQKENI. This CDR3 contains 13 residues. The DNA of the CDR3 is TGTGCCAGCGAACAGGGGACTAACTATGGCTACACCTTC. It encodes CASEQGTNYGYTF.

The CDR3 DNA sequence: TGTGCCAGTAGTTTGTTAAATCAGCCCCAGCATTTT. Residues: CASSLLNQPQHF. This chain uses TRBV19 with TRBJ1-5; D is undetermined. Germline V gene lookup returns CDR1 LNHDA and CDR2 SQIVND (reference sequence). The CDR3 spans 12 residues. Trimming left V 5 bases short and J 4 bases short, with 6 bases between.

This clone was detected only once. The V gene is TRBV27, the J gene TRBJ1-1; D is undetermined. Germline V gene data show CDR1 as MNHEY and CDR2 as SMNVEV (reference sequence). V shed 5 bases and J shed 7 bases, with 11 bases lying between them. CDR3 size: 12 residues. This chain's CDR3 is CASSRDNREAFF. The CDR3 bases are TGTGCCAGCAGTCGAGACAATCGTGAAGCTTTCTTT.

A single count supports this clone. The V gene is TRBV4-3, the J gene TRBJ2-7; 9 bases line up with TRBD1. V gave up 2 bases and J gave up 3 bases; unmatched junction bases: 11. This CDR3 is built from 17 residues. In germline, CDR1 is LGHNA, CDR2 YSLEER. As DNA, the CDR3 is TGCGCCAGCAGCCAATTCCTGACCGGGACAGGGATCTACGAGCAGTACTTC. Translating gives CASSQFLTGTGIYEQYF.

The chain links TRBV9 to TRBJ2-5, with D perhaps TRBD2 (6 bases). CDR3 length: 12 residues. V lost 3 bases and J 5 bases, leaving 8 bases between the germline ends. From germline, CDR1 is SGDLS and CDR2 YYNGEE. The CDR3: CASSAEGETQYF. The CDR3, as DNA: TGTGCCAGCAGCGCGGAGGGGGAGACCCAGTACTTC.

The CDR3 sequence: CATRSTGTDTQYF. CDR3 bases: TGTGCCACCAGATCAACAGGGACAGATACGCAGTATTTT. This chain connects TRBV24-1 to TRBJ2-3, with TRBD1 as a possible D gene (6 bases). V dropped 7 bases and J dropped 3 bases, with 10 bases sitting between them. Per the germline V gene, CDR1 is KGHDR and CDR2 is SFDVKD. The CDR3 is 13 residues long.

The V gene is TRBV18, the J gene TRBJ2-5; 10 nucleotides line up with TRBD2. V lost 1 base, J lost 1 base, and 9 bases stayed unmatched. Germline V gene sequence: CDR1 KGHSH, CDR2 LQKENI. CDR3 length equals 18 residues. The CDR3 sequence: CASSPQRVAGGSQETQYF. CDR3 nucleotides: TGTGCCAGCTCACCACAGAGAGTAGCGGGGGGATCCCAAGAGACCCAGTACTTC.

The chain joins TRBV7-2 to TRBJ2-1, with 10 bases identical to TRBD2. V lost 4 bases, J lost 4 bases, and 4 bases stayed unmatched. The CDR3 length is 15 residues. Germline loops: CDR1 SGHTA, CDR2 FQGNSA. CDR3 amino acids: CASSSLAGAYNEQFF. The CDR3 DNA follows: TGTGCCAGCAGCTCTCTAGCGGGGGCATACAATGAGCAGTTCTTC. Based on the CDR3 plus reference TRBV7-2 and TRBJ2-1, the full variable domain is GAGVSQSPSNKVTEKGKDVELRCDPISGHTALYWYRQSLGQGLEFLIYFQGNSAPDKSGLPSDRFSAERTGGSVSTLTIQRTQQEDSAVYLCASSSLAGAYNEQFFGPGTRLTVL.

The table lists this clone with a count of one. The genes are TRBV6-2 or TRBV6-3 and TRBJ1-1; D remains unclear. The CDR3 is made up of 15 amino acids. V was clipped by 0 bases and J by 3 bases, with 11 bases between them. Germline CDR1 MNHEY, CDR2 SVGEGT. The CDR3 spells CASSYSTDFYTEAFF. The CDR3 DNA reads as TGTGCCAGCAGTTACTCGACGGACTTCTACACTGAAGCTTTCTTT.

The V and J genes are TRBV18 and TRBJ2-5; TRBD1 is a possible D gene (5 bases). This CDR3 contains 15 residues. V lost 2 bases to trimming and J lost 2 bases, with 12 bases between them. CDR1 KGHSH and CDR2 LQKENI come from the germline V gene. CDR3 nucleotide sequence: TGTGCCAGCTCACCAGAGGCAGGGTGTCAAGAGACCCAGTACTTC. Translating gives CASSPEAGCQETQYF.

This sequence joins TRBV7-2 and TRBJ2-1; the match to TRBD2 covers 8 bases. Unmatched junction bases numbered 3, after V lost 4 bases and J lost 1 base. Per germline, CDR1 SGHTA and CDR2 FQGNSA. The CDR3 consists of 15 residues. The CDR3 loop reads CASSYRGGSYNEQFF. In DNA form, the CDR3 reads TGTGCCAGCAGCTATCGGGGGGGATCCTACAATGAGCAGTTCTTC.

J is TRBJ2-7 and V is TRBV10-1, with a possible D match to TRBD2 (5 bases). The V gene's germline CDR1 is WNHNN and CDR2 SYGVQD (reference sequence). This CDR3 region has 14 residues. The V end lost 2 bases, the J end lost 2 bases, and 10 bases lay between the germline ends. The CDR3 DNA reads TGCGCCAGCAGTGAGACCGAGCGGCCCTACGAGCAGTACTTC. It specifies CASSETERPYEQYF.

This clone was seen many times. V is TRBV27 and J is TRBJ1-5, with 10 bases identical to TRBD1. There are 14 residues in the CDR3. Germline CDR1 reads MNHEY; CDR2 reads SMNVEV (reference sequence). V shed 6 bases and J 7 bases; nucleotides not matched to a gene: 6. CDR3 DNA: TGTGCCAGCAGGTCCGGGACAGGGGAGCAGCCCCAGCATTTT. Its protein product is CASRSGTGEQPQHF.

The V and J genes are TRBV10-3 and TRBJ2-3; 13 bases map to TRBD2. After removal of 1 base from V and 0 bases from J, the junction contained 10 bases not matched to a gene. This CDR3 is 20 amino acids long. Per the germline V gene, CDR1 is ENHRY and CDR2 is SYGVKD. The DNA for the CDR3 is TGTGCCATCAGTGAGTTACTAGCGGGGGGGCCCGAGTATAGCACAGATACGCAGTATTTT. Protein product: CAISELLAGGPEYSTDTQYF.

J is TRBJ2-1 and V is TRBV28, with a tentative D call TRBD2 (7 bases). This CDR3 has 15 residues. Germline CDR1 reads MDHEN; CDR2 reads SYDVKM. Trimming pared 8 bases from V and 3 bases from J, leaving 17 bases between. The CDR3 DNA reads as TGTGCCAGCTGCGAGGGGGGGGGTCTCTACAATGAGCAGTTCTTC. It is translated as CASCEGGGLYNEQFF.

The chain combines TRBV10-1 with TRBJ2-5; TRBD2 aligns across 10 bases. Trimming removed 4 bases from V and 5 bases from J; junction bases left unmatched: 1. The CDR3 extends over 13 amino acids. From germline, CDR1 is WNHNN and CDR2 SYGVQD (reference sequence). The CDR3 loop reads CASSGGLAETQYF. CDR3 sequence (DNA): TGCGCCAGCAGTGGGGGACTAGCGGAGACCCAGTACTTC.

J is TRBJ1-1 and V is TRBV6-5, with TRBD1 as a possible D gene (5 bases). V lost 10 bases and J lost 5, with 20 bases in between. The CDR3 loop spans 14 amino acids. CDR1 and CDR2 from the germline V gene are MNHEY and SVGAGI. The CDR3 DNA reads TGTGCCACTAGGGAGGGGTCGGGTTCGACTGAAGCTTTCTTT. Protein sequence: CATREGSGSTEAFF.

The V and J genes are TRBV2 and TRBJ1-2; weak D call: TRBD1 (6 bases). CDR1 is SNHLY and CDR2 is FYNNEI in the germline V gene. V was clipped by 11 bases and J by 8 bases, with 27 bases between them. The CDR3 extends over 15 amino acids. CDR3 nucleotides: TGTGCCGGGGGCACCGGCAGGGGCCATAATTGGGGCTACACCTTC. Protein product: CAGGTGRGHNWGYTF.

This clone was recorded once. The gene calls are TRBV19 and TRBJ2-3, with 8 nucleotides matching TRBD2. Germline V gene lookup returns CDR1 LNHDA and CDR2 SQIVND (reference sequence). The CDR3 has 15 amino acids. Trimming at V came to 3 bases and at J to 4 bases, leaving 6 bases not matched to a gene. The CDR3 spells CASSMPVGGADTQYF. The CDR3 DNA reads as TGTGCCAGTAGTATGCCCGTCGGGGGGGCAGATACGCAGTATTTT. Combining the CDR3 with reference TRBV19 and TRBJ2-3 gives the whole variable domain DGGITQSPKYLFRKEGQNVTLSCEQNLNHDAMYWYRQDPGQGLRLIYYSQIVNDFQKGDIAEGYSVSREKKESFPLTVTSAQKNPTAFYLCASSMPVGGADTQYFGPGTRLTVL.

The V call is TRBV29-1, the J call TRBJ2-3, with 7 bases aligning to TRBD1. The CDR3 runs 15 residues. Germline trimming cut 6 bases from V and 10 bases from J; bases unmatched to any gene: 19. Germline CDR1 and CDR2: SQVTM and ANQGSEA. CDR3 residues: CSVKKGQDGLYAQYF. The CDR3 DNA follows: TGCAGCGTCAAAAAAGGACAGGACGGTTTATACGCGCAGTATTTT.

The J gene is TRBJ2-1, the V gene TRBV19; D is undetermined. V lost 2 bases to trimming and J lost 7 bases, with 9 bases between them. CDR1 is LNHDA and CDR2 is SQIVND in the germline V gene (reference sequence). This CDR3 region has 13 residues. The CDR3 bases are TGTGCCAGTAGTATAACGACGGAGAATGAGCAGTTCTTC. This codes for CASSITTENEQFF.

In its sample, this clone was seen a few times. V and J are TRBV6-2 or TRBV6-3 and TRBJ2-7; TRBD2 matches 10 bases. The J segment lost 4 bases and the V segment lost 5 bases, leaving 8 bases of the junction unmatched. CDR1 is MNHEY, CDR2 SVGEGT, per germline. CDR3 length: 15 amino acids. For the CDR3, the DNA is TGTGCCAGCAGTAGCCCTAGCGGGGGTCGGTACGAGCAGTACTTC. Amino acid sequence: CASSSPSGGRYEQYF.